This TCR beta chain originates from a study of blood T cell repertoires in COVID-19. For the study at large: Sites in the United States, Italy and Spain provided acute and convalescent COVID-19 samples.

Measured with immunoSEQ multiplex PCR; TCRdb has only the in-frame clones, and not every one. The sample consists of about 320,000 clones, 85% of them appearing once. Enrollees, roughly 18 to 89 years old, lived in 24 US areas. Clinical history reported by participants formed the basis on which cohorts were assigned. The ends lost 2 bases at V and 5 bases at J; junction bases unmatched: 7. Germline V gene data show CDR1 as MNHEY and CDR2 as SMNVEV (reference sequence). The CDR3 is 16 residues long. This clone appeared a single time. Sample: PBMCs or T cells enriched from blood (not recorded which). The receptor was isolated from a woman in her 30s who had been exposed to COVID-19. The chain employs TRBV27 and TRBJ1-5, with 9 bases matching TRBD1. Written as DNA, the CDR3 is TGTGCCAGCAGTTTAGCCGGGACAGGGTTTCATCAGCCCCAGCATTTT. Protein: CASSLAGTGFHQPQHF.